The 17 T cell receptor beta chains listed next were all sequenced from one sample in a study of T cells in Graves' hyperthyroidism and ophthalmopathy. The source material, RNA transcripts, was used to amplify TCR beta CDR3 regions. First-round RT-PCR targeting the TCR CDR3 was performed with the HTBI primer set. TCRdb reprocessed the multiplex PCR reads via MiXCR and lists one record per CDR3 protein. The sample records 300,000 to 450,000 distinct CDR3 sequences, about 15% being singletons. Sequencing used blood. The receptors were gathered from a woman in her 30s with Graves' ophthalmopathy.

The chain recombines TRBV11-2 with TRBJ2-3; no definite D call. V dropped 0 bases and J dropped 4 bases, with 14 bases sitting between them. CDR3 length equals 16 residues. Germline V gene sequence: CDR1 SGHAT, CDR2 FQNNGV. DNA for the CDR3: TGTGCCAGCAGCTTAGACCTTCCCCAGCTGTCAGATACGCAGTATTTT. Encoded protein: CASSLDLPQLSDTQYF.

This clonotype was seen a few times. The V call is TRBV7-9, the J call TRBJ2-1; D is perhaps TRBD1 or TRBD2 (6 bases each). The CDR3 extends over 14 amino acids. V lost 0 bases and J 7 bases, leaving 10 bases between the germline ends. Germline CDR1 SEHNR, CDR2 FQNEAQ (reference sequence). The CDR3 nucleotides read TGTGCCAGCAGCTTAGCGGGGGGCGCGAATGAGCAGTTCTTC. Translating it yields CASSLAGGANEQFF.

With regard to this clonotype: This sequence may be a read error, since a much larger clone differs from it by one base. This sequence joins TRBV28 and TRBJ1-6; D unclear. CDR3 size: 14 residues. Germline CDR1 and CDR2: MDHEN and SYDVKM. V was cut by 5 bases and J by 5 bases, with 10 bases left in between. CDR3 nucleotide sequence: TGTGCCAGCAGTCCTTTTGAAGATAATTCACCCCTCCACTTT. Its protein is CASSPFEDNSPLHF.

Ten or more counts support this clonotype. The V call is TRBV28, the J call TRBJ2-1, with 11 bases lining up with TRBD2. V lost 10 bases to trimming and J lost 0 bases; unmatched junction nucleotides: 14. CDR3 size: 18 residues. The germline gives CDR1 MDHEN, CDR2 SYDVKM. CDR3 protein: CATTYGTSGSASYNEQFF. The CDR3 region has the DNA TGTGCCACCACCTACGGGACTAGCGGATCAGCCTCCTACAATGAGCAGTTCTTC.

At least ten counts were recorded for this clonotype. The chain uses TRBV11-2 and TRBJ2-2; 8 positions agree with TRBD2. Germline CDR1 is SGHAT and CDR2 is FQNNGV. The CDR3 extends over 15 amino acids. V lost 4 bases, J lost 6 bases, and 7 bases stayed unmatched. The DNA of the CDR3 is TGTGCCAGCAGCTCCCAAATAGCGGGGCCCGGGGAGCTGTTTTTT. Protein sequence: CASSSQIAGPGELFF.

Many counts were recorded for this clonotype. The rearrangement links TRBV3-1 to TRBJ2-1; no definite D call. The CDR3 covers 16 residues. V gave up 6 bases and J gave up 0 bases, with 15 bases separating them. In germline, CDR1 is LGHDT, CDR2 YNNKEL (reference sequence). CDR3 DNA: TGTGCCAGCAGTCCCCAGTCCCCACTCTCCTACAATGAGCAGTTCTTC. The encoded protein is CASSPQSPLSYNEQFF.

This clonotype was detected many times. This chain links TRBV7-3 with TRBJ2-2; TRBD1 agrees at 8 bases. Per the germline V gene, CDR1 is SGHTA and CDR2 is FQGTGA. This CDR3 spans 14 amino acids. V trimming: 4 bases; J trimming: 4 bases; junction bases outside the gene matches: 2. In nucleotides, the CDR3 is TGTGCCAGCAGCTCAGGGGGCATCACCGGGGAGCTGTTTTTT. Protein sequence: CASSSGGITGELFF.

This clonotype was detected only a few times. The chain recombines TRBV19 with TRBJ1-1, with D perhaps TRBD1 (6 bases). V was clipped by 5 bases and J by 1 base, with 17 bases between them. CDR1 is LNHDA and CDR2 is SQIVND in the germline V gene (reference sequence). The CDR3 spans 16 residues. This CDR3 reads CASSVIPGHQNTEAFF. The CDR3 DNA reads as TGTGCCAGTAGTGTCATACCGGGACACCAGAACACTGAAGCTTTCTTT.

This clonotype was counted ten times or more. CDR3 nucleotide sequence: TGTGCCAGCAGCTTAGGGGACCCGGGAATCCGACTGGATTCACCCCTCCACTTT. It translates to CASSLGDPGIRLDSPLHF. V usage is TRBV13 and J usage is TRBJ1-6; D gene uncertain. V lost 0 bases, J lost 8 bases, and 20 bases lay in between. Per the germline V gene, CDR1 is PRHDT and CDR2 is FYEKMQ (reference sequence). CDR3 size: 18 residues.

The table lists this clonotype with many counts. The chain carries TRBV9 and TRBJ1-2, with TRBD1 as a possible D gene (6 bases). CDR3 size: 13 residues. Deletions cut 4 bases from V and 2 bases from J, with 9 bases between. Per germline, CDR1 SGDLS and CDR2 YYNGEE. The CDR3 loop reads CASSMDSNYGYTF. In DNA form, the CDR3 reads TGTGCCAGCAGCATGGACAGCAACTATGGCTACACCTTC.

This clonotype occurred a few times. The chain carries TRBV19 and TRBJ1-5; D is possibly TRBD1 (6 bases). Germline V CDR1 and CDR2: LNHDA, SQIVND (reference sequence). The V gene lost 4 bases and the J gene lost 0 bases, with 16 bases spanning the gap. CDR3 length: 17 residues. The chain's CDR3 is CASSSLRTDYSNQPQHF. DNA of the CDR3: TGTGCCAGTAGTAGCCTCCGGACAGATTATAGCAATCAGCCCCAGCATTTT.

This clonotype was seen at least ten times. The gene calls are TRBV6-1 and TRBJ2-7; 11 positions agree with TRBD1. Germline V gene data show CDR1 as MNHNS and CDR2 as SASEGT. V gave up 1 base and J gave up 2 bases; unmatched junction bases: 1. The CDR3 loop spans 15 amino acids. The CDR3 DNA reads TGTGCCAGCAGTGAAGGGGACAGGGGGACCTACGAGCAGTACTTC. Translation: CASSEGDRGTYEQYF.

A word on this clonotype: The germline gene is not matched at one end of the junction; a read error may be the cause. The rearrangement links TRBV3-1 to TRBJ1-1, with D possibly matching TRBD1 (6 bases). The CDR3 covers 15 residues. Germline values: CDR1 LGHDT, CDR2 YNNKEL (reference sequence). CDR3 sequence reads: CASSPDSGAGTEAFF. CDR3 nucleotides: TGCGCCAGCAGCCCCGATTCGGGGGCCGGCACTGAAGCTTTCTTT.

This clonotype was recorded a few times. The chain links TRBV5-1 to TRBJ2-7; maybe TRBD1 (5 bases). Per germline, CDR1 SGHRS and CDR2 YFSETQ. The V and J ends lost 5 bases and 3 bases respectively, with 9 bases between them. The CDR3 is 12 residues long. The CDR3 here is CASRYDSYEQYF. In DNA form, the CDR3 reads TGCGCCAGCAGATACGACAGCTACGAGCAGTACTTC. Filled out from reference TRBV5-1 and TRBJ2-7, the complete variable domain reads KAGVTQTPRYLIKTRGQQVTLSCSPISGHRSVSWYQQTPGQGLQFLFEYFSETQRNKGNFPGRFSGRQFSNSRSEMNVSTLELGDSALYLCASRYDSYEQYFGPGTRLTVT.

This clonotype was recorded many times. The CDR3 nucleotides are TGTGCCAGCCGGAGGGGGGTGCTGGCTTTCTTT. Residues: CASRRGVLAFF. The genes are TRBV6-2 or TRBV6-3 and TRBJ1-1; possible D gene TRBD1, 6 bases. This CDR3 region has 11 residues. CDR1 is MNHEY, CDR2 SVGEGT, per germline. The V and J ends lost 8 bases and 11 bases respectively, with 15 bases between them.

The genes are TRBV6-1 and TRBJ1-6; D remains unclear. Germline-derived CDR1 and CDR2 are MNHNS and SASEGT. V dropped 8 bases and J dropped 0 bases, with 14 bases sitting between them. The CDR3 covers 16 residues. The CDR3 spells CASRNADLSYNSPLHF. Written as DNA, the CDR3 is TGTGCCAGCCGAAATGCAGACCTCTCCTATAATTCACCCCTCCACTTT.

This clonotype occurred many times. This chain links TRBV5-6 with TRBJ1-2, with D maybe TRBD1 (5 bases). The CDR3 is 12 amino acids. V lost 1 base and J lost 6, with 7 bases in between. The V gene's germline CDR1 is SGHDT and CDR2 YYEEEE. CDR3 coding DNA: TGTGCCAGCAGCTTGCCGGGACATGGCTACACCTTC. Translating gives CASSLPGHGYTF. Drawing the rest from reference TRBV5-6 and TRBJ1-2, the complete variable domain is DAGVTQSPTHLIKTRGQQVTLRCSPKSGHDTVSWYQQALGQGPQFIFQYYEEEERQRGNFPDRFSGHQFPNYSSELNVNALLLGDSALYLCASSLPGHGYTFGSGTRLTVV.